This TCR beta chain was obtained from a study of T cell responses to AZD1222 COVID-19 vaccine. Points from the study as a whole: CD4 TCRs associated with vaccination spanned spike, dominating at 160-218 and 743-854. Spike-specific TCR breadth rose after two AZD1222 doses, and depth rose as well.

With regard to this clone: Its antigen is still unknown.

The CDR3 is 16 amino acids. Germline assignment: CDR1 SGHRS and CDR2 YFSETQ. V trimming: 7 bases; J trimming: 8 bases; junction bases outside the gene matches: 13. Sequencing used immunoSEQ multiplex PCR; TCRdb keeps in-frame clones, though not all of them. Of 150,000 to 200,000 clones detected, over 75% appear once; the ten largest clones hold about 1.6%. The sequences come from peripheral blood, collected on day 0 of AZD1222 vaccination. The TCR sequence derives from an adult in good health. The chain joins TRBV5-1 to TRBJ1-6; 9 bases align to TRBD1. CDR3 DNA: TGCGCCAGCGCCCAACTGGGGGGACAGGGAGATTCACCCCTCCACTTT. It translates to CASAQLGGQGDSPLHF.